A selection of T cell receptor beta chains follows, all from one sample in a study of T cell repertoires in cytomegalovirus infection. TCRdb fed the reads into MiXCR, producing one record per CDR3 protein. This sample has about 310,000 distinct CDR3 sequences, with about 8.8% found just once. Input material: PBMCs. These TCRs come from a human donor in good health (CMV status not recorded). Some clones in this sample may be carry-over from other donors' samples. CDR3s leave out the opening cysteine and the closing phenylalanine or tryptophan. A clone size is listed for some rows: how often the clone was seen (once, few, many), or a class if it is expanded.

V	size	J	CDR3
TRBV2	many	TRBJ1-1	ASRINSGEYTEAF
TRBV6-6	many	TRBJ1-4	ASSYLGQGNEKLF
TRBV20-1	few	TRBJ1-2	SARGRFYGYT
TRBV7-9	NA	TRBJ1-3	ASSSGTVPAYTIY
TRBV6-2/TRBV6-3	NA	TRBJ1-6	ASSYFSPLH
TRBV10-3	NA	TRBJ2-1	AISTSGTSGNNEQF
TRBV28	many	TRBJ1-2	ASSNGTPTNYGYT
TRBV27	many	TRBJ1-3	ASSSSGGDGNTIY
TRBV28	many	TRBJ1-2	ASSLFQLITNYGYT
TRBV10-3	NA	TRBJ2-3	AISSGIFTDTQY
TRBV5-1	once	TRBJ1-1	ASSLGPGDGTEAF
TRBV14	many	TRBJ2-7	ASSQVGGPRSYEQY
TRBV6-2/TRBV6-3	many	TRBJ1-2	ASTRLGEDYGYT
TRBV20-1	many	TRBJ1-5	SASWTGGGVAQH
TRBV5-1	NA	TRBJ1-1	ASSLWGQMNTEAF
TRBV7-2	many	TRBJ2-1	ASSLMERGFAF
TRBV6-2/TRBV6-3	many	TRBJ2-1	ASTVGFEQF
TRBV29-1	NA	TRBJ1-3	SVKKGDGNTIY
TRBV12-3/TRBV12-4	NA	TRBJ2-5	ASTIPGLAETQY
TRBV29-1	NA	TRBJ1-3	SVVTGNTIY
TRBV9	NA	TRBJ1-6	ASSVEGQGGSPLH
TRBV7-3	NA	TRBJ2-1	ASSLGSGAFSYNEQF
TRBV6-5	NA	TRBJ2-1	ASSYYRGGNNEQF
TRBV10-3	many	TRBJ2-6	AISEPGSGANVLT
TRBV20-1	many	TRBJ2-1	SATPGAGTNEQF
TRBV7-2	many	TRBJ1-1	ASFPGLMNTEAF
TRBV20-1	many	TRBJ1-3	SARIVSGNTIY
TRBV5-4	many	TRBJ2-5	ASSPDRATQETQY
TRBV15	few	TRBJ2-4	ATSREIRTGQLNIQY
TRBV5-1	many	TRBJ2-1	ASSLDGSSYNEQF
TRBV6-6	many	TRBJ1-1	ASSKNRDRGTEAF
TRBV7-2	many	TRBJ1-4	ASSLARNNEKLF